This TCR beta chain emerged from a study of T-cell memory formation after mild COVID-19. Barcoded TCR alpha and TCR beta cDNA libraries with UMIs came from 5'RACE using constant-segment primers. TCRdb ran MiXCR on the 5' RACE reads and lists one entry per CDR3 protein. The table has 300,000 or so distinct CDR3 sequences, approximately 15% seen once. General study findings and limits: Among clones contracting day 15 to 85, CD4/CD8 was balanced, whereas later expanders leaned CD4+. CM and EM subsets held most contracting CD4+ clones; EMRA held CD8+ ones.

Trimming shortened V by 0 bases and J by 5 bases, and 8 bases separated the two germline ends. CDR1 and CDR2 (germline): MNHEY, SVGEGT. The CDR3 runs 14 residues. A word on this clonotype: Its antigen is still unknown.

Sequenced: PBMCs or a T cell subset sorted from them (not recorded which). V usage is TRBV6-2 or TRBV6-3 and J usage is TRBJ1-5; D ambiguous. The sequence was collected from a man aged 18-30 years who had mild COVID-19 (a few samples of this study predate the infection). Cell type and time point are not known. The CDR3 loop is CASSYSPEYQPQHF. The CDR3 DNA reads TGTGCCAGCAGTTACTCGCCGGAATATCAGCCCCAGCATTTT.